The clone carrying this T cell receptor (beta chain) was counted at least ten times. Using RNA transcripts, the TCR beta CDR3 regions were amplified. The library came from an HTBI-primed first-round RT-PCR and a second-round multiplex PCR. TCRdb re-analysed the multiplex PCR reads in MiXCR, keeping a single row per CDR3 protein. Of 350,000 to 450,000 distinct CDR3 sequences listed, about 16% are singletons. V lost 4 bases to trimming and J lost 3 bases, with 19 bases between them. This CDR3 comprises 16 residues. Germline CDR1 reads GTSNPN; CDR2 reads SVGIG (reference sequence). The data were taken from a study of Graves' ophthalmopathy and Graves' hyperthyroidism. About the study: Peripheral blood was gathered at the point of initial diagnosis, before any treatment started.

Moderately to severely active ophthalmopathy under 3 months, CAS at least 3, NOSPECS at least 4. Enrollment excluded any patients with other autoimmune diseases, uncontrolled infections, pregnancy or lactation. As diagnostic evidence, clinical symptoms, serum thyroxine, TRAb, thyroid ultrasound and orbital computed tomography were relied upon. Sequencing input: peripheral blood. The receptor was derived from a woman between 18 and 29 years old with Graves' ophthalmopathy. J is TRBJ1-3 and V is TRBV30; D uncertain. The CDR3 here is CAWIRSTGIFGNTIYF. The CDR3 DNA is TGTGCCTGGATCCGATCGACGGGGATTTTTGGAAACACCATATATTTT.